Below are 9 T cell receptor beta chains sequenced from a single sample in a study of blood T cell repertoires in COVID-19. TCRdb's table, derived via immunoSEQ multiplex PCR, lists solely in-frame clones and lacks some. The sample holds a few hundred thousand clones, more than 75% seen once. Sequencing was performed on PBMCs or T cells enriched from blood (not recorded which). All receptors derive from a man aged 35 to 55 in a cohort exposed to, infected with or recovered from COVID-19 (not recorded which).

The chain combines TRBV18 with TRBJ1-1; 10 bases line up with TRBD1. This CDR3 spans 18 amino acids. V shed 6 bases and J 5 bases; nucleotides not matched to a gene: 18. The germline V gene encodes CDR1 KGHSH and CDR2 LQKENI. In DNA, the CDR3 is TGTGCCAGCTCTCACGGTGTAGGGACAGGGGCTGTGAGGACTGAAGCTTTCTTT. It is translated as CASSHGVGTGAVRTEAFF.

The CDR3 loop reads CASSRLGQPQETQYF. As DNA, the CDR3 is TGTGCCAGCAGCCGCCTAGGACAGCCTCAAGAGACCCAGTACTTC. V gene TRBV5-4 combines with J gene TRBJ2-5; D might be TRBD1 (6 bases). V lost 4 bases to trimming and J lost 2 bases, with 15 bases between them. This CDR3 contains 15 residues. CDR1 is SGHNT, CDR2 YYREEE, per germline (reference sequence).

Concerning this clone: This same CDR3 is encoded by further DNA sequences in the sample. CDR3 coding DNA: TGTGCCATCAGGGCGGGACCCTATAATTCACCCCTCCACTTT. It codes for CAIRAGPYNSPLHF. The chain couples TRBV10-3 to TRBJ1-6, with D possibly matching TRBD1 (5 bases). CDR1 is ENHRY, CDR2 SYGVKD, per germline. This CDR3 comprises 14 residues. Trimming cost V 6 bases and J 2 bases, with 8 bases left between them.

V and J are TRBV27 and TRBJ1-4; tentatively, D is TRBD1 (6 bases). V was clipped by 6 bases and J by 2 bases, with 10 bases between them. The V gene's germline CDR1 is MNHEY and CDR2 SMNVEV (reference sequence). This CDR3 has 14 amino acids. CDR3 nucleotide sequence: TGTGCCAGCAGGTTCGACAGGACTAATGAAAAACTGTTTTTT. Translating gives CASRFDRTNEKLFF. Drawing the rest from reference TRBV27 and TRBJ1-4, the complete variable domain is EAQVTQNPRYLITVTGKKLTVTCSQNMNHEYMSWYRQDPGLGLRQIYYSMNVEVTDKGDVPEGYKVSRKEKRNFPLILESPSPNQTSLYFCASRFDRTNEKLFFGSGTQLSVL.

The chain links TRBV29-1 to TRBJ1-2; D remains ambiguous. CDR1 and CDR2 (germline): SQVTM, ANQGSEA. Between the trimmed V and J ends, which lost 6 bases and 0 bases, there was a span of 11 bases. This CDR3 is built from 13 residues. CDR3 in DNA: TGCAGCGTCTCGGAGGGAGCTAACTATGGCTACACCTTC. This sequence encodes CSVSEGANYGYTF.

The V gene is TRBV10-3, the J gene TRBJ2-3; weak D call: TRBD2 (6 bases). Germline CDR1 ENHRY, CDR2 SYGVKD. This CDR3 contains 12 residues. Trimming left V 10 bases short and J 6 bases short, with 14 bases between. For the CDR3, the DNA is TGTGCCACCGGGACTCAAGGGGATACGCAGTATTTT. Translation gives CATGTQGDTQYF.

The CDR3 reads CASSLGGLAGGVYEQYF. For the CDR3, the DNA is TGTGCCAGCAGTTTGGGGGGACTAGCGGGAGGGGTCTACGAGCAGTACTTC. The V call is TRBV28, the J call TRBJ2-7; 16 nucleotides line up with TRBD2. The CDR3 extends over 17 amino acids. The germline gives CDR1 MDHEN, CDR2 SYDVKM. The junction had 5 bases not matched to a gene; V was cut back by 3 bases and J by 3 bases.

This chain uses TRBV7-8 with TRBJ2-7, with D hard to call. Deletions cut 1 base from V and 9 bases from J, with 16 bases between. Per the germline V gene, CDR1 is SGHVS and CDR2 is FQNEAQ. This CDR3 has 14 amino acids. In nucleotides, the CDR3 is TGTGCCAGCAGCTTAGGTGCGACACCCTTAGGGCAGTACTTC. Translating gives CASSLGATPLGQYF.

The chain has TRBV3-1 (or the pseudogene TRBV3-2) and TRBJ1-4; 9 bases fit TRBD1. Germline lookup yields CDR1 LGHDT and CDR2 YNNKEL (reference sequence). J was trimmed by 3 bases and V by 3 bases; bases with no gene match: 2. CDR3 length: 15 amino acids. This CDR3 is CASSQRQGANEKLFF. CDR3 DNA sequence: TGTGCCAGCAGCCAGCGACAGGGGGCTAATGAAAAACTGTTTTTT.